The T cell receptor (beta chain) described here comes from a study of blood T cell repertoires in COVID-19. Methods used by the authors: For nucleated cells, counts were estimated from reference gene primer amplification. The method was immunoSEQ multiplex PCR; TCRdb's version includes in-frame clones alone and lacks a portion of them. V, J and clone size derive from that table, while D and trimming were established from the DNA sequence. Seen here are tens of thousands of clones, about three quarters observed once, and the top ten hold roughly a fifth. Sequences were obtained from peripheral blood. The clonotype comes from a man aged 45-65 years with active or convalescent COVID-19.

CDR3 protein: CASSPLLAGLAKNIQYF. In DNA form, the CDR3 reads TGTGCCAGCAGCCCTCTCCTAGCGGGGCTAGCCAAAAACATTCAGTACTTC. The chain recombines TRBV7-2 with TRBJ2-4; 9 nucleotides match TRBD2. This CDR3 comprises 17 residues. V lost 5 bases to trimming and J lost 0 bases; unmatched junction nucleotides: 8. Germline-derived CDR1 and CDR2 are SGHTA and FQGNSA.